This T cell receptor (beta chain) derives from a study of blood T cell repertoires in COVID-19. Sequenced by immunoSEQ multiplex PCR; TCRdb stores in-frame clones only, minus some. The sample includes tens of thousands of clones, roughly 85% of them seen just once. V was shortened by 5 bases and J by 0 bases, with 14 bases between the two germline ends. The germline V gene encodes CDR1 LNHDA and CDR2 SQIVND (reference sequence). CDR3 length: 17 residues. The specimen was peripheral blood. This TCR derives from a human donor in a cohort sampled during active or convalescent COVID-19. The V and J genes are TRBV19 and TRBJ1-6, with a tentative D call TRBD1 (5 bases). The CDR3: CASSPAGGDSYNSPLHF. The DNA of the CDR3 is TGTGCCAGTAGTCCGGCCGGAGGGGACTCCTATAATTCACCCCTCCACTTT. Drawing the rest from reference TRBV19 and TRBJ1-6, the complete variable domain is DGGITQSPKYLFRKEGQNVTLSCEQNLNHDAMYWYRQDPGQGLRLIYYSQIVNDFQKGDIAEGYSVSREKKESFPLTVTSAQKNPTAFYLCASSPAGGDSYNSPLHFGNGTRLTVT.